The clone carrying this TCR beta chain was recorded many times. Antigen specificity is unknown. There are 15 residues in the CDR3. V was pared by 0 bases and J by 6 bases, with 15 bases between. Per germline, CDR1 SEHNR and CDR2 FQNEAQ (reference sequence). Described time point: blood at routine non-recurrence follow-up after resection. Unsorted whole RNA from tumor, nontumor lung or frozen PBMC underwent sequencing. The source of the sample is a study of spatial heterogeneity in lung cancer. Whole-study context: The donor group consisted of over 55 patients who had untreated, early-stage non-small cell lung cancer. Consistently, beta-chain sequences turned up in larger numbers than alpha-chain sequences did.

Study results and caveats: Ubiquitous expanded tumor TCRs appeared in blood more at resection than follow-up.

TCRdb ran MiXCR on the 5' RACE reads and lists one entry per CDR3 protein. The sample has approximately 56,000 distinct CDR3 sequences, more than 6.5% seen once. The V call is TRBV7-9, the J call TRBJ2-7, with TRBD1 as a possible D gene (5 bases). The sample was PBMCs, taken at follow-up. The clonotype comes from a female donor with early-stage non-small cell lung cancer. CDR3 coding DNA: TGTGCCAGCAGCTTAGCGACAGCTCTCATGACCGAGCAGTACTTC. This encodes CASSLATALMTEQYF. The variable domain in full, with the rest retrieved from reference TRBV7-9 and TRBJ2-7, is DTGVSQNPRHKITKRGQNVTFRCDPISEHNRLYWYRQTLGQGPEFLTYFQNEAQLEKSRLLSDRFSAERPKGSFSTLEIQRTEQGDSAMYLCASSLATALMTEQYFGPGTRLTVT.